The clone carrying this TCR beta chain has ten or more counts. Its target is unknown. These data originate in a study of blood T cells in healthy people across ages. General observations from the study: Roughly linear age-related decline in beta diversity appeared, significant by age 40. The study found TCR beta diversity correlated strongly with naive T cell percentage.

V lost 6 bases, J lost 5 bases, and 14 bases lay in between. This CDR3 region has 13 residues. CDR1 is SQVTM, CDR2 ANQGSEA, per germline. It was with a sample-barcoded 5' primer and a J-beta primer mix that a second PCR of roughly 6 to 11 cycles was run. Individual samples furnished no less than 3 million CDR3-containing paired-end reads apiece. TCRdb used MiXCR to reprocess the 5' RACE reads, holding one entry per CDR3 protein. The sample yields hundreds of thousands of distinct CDR3 sequences, roughly half seen once. The sequence derives from an elderly woman in good health. The chain recombines TRBV29-1 with TRBJ2-1, with TRBD1 as a possible D gene (6 bases). What was sequenced was blood. The CDR3 coding sequence is TGCAGCGTCTCACAGGGTCTCAACAATGAGCAGTTCTTC. Translated, it gives CSVSQGLNNEQFF.